The 27 T cell receptor beta chains below were found in one sample sequenced in a study of naive and memory T cell subsets. Two oligonucleotides, mixed equimolar, formed the beta constant-region primer covering TRBC1 and TRBC2. Nested alpha and beta constant-region primers with the SP2 primer drove four PCR rounds on ligated cDNA. MiXCR was run by TCRdb on the UMI-ligation and nested PCR reads, yielding one entry per CDR3 protein. Of around 110,000 distinct CDR3 sequences listed, 30% to 45% are singletons. The sample taken for sequencing was central memory CD4+ T cells from blood. Receptors originate from a human donor in good health.

This clonotype was seen more than once but under ten times. The chain recombines TRBV5-5 with TRBJ1-1; a possible D gene is TRBD1 (6 bases). CDR1 SGHKS and CDR2 YYEKEE come from the germline V gene (reference sequence). Trimming left V 2 bases short and J 5 bases short, with 13 bases between. CDR3 length equals 14 residues. The CDR3 loop is CASSLLPGATEAFF. The CDR3 nucleotides are TGTGCCAGCAGCTTATTACCGGGGGCGACTGAAGCTTTCTTT.

This chain connects TRBV6-1 to TRBJ2-4, with 11 nucleotides matching TRBD2. CDR3 length: 19 amino acids. Germline V gives CDR1 MNHNS, CDR2 SASEGT. V dropped 6 bases and J dropped 2; count of bases not matched to a gene: 15. This CDR3 reads CASRGFSGRAVGSKNIQYF. The CDR3 DNA reads TGTGCCAGCAGGGGGTTTAGCGGGAGGGCCGTAGGTTCCAAAAACATTCAGTACTTC.

This clonotype turned up a few times. V gene TRBV12-3 or TRBV12-4 combines with J gene TRBJ2-5; D unresolved. The CDR3 is 14 amino acids. V was clipped by 6 bases and J by 2 bases, with 13 bases between them. The chain's CDR3 is CASSIQVNQETQYF. In DNA, the CDR3 is TGTGCCAGCAGCATACAAGTTAATCAAGAGACCCAGTACTTC.

The chain uses TRBV28 and TRBJ2-1; 7 bases map to TRBD2. CDR3 length: 15 amino acids. Trimming at V came to 6 bases and at J to 0 bases, leaving 5 bases not matched to a gene. CDR1 and CDR2 (germline): MDHEN, SYDVKM. The CDR3 DNA reads as TGTGCCAGCAGATCCCGGACTAGCTCCTACAATGAGCAGTTCTTC. Amino acid sequence: CASRSRTSSYNEQFF.

The table lists this clonotype with a few counts. This rearrangement joins TRBV18 to TRBJ1-6; no reliable D call. Germline lookup yields CDR1 KGHSH and CDR2 LQKENI. The CDR3 covers 16 residues. The V end was cut by 2 bases, the J end by 0 bases, with 8 bases between. The CDR3 DNA follows: TGTGCCAGCTCACCAGATGGGAGCTCCTATAATTCACCCCTCCACTTT. This translates into CASSPDGSSYNSPLHF.

V usage is TRBV7-2 and J usage is TRBJ1-1; D remains unclear. Trimming removed 5 bases at V and 8 bases at J, with 18 bases between. CDR1 SGHTA and CDR2 FQGNSA come from the germline V gene. This CDR3 region has 14 residues. The CDR3: CASSTYSSGREAFF. In DNA form, the CDR3 reads TGTGCCAGCAGCACTTATTCCTCCGGGCGAGAAGCTTTCTTT.

This clonotype was counted a few times. This CDR3 reads CSAIIGNTEAFF. For the CDR3, the DNA is TGCAGTGCTATTATAGGTAACACTGAAGCTTTCTTT. This sequence joins TRBV20-1 and TRBJ1-1; D is ambiguous. V lost 4 bases, J lost 2 bases, and 8 bases lay in between. The CDR3 runs 12 residues. Per germline, CDR1 DFQATT and CDR2 SNEGSKA (reference sequence).

This clonotype has more than one count but fewer than ten. The J gene is TRBJ2-5, the V gene TRBV28; D may be TRBD2 (5 bases). V lost 4 bases to trimming and J lost 1 base, with 10 bases between them. Germline V gene data show CDR1 as MDHEN and CDR2 as SYDVKM. The CDR3 covers 14 residues. The CDR3 DNA is TGTGCCAGCAGTTCAACTAGGGTCCAAGAGACCCAGTACTTC. Translation: CASSSTRVQETQYF.

The V and J genes are TRBV9 and TRBJ2-3, with 7 positions matching TRBD2. Germline CDR1 is SGDLS and CDR2 is YYNGEE. V lost 0 bases to trimming and J lost 6 bases; unmatched junction nucleotides: 13. This CDR3 region has 17 residues. The CDR3 sequence is CASSVDPGGLTQDTQYF. DNA of the CDR3: TGTGCCAGCAGCGTAGATCCGGGAGGCCTAACGCAGGATACGCAGTATTTT.

This clonotype was found once. V gene TRBV7-3 combines with J gene TRBJ2-3; D is perhaps TRBD2 (6 bases). The CDR3 runs 14 residues. Germline loops: CDR1 SGHTA, CDR2 FQGTGA. V lost 5 bases to trimming and J lost 6 bases, with 15 bases between them. CDR3 sequence reads: CASSRAGGRDTQYF. CDR3 nucleotide sequence: TGTGCCAGCAGCCGTGCAGGTGGGAGGGATACGCAGTATTTT. Filled out from reference TRBV7-3 and TRBJ2-3, the complete variable domain reads GAGVSQTPSNKVTEKGKYVELRCDPISGHTALYWYRQSLGQGPEFLIYFQGTGAADDSGLPNDRFFAVRPEGSVSTLKIQRTERGDSAVYLCASSRAGGRDTQYFGPGTRLTVL.

This clonotype has only a few counts. This chain connects TRBV6-2 or TRBV6-3 to TRBJ1-1, with a tentative D call TRBD1 (6 bases). Trimming pared 7 bases from V and 3 bases from J, leaving 12 bases between. Germline V gene data show CDR1 as MNHEY and CDR2 as SVGEGT. The CDR3 has 13 amino acids. The CDR3 region has the DNA TGTGCCAGCATAAATGCAGGGGACACTGAAGCTTTCTTT. Its protein product is CASINAGDTEAFF.

This clonotype was counted between two and nine times. V and J are TRBV29-1 and TRBJ2-5; 11 bases are a match to TRBD1. Germline assignment: CDR1 SQVTM and CDR2 ANQGSEA. Losses at the gene ends were 1 base for V and 13 bases for J; bases not matched to a gene: 2. The CDR3 has 11 residues. The CDR3 is CSVEGTGGRYF. The CDR3 DNA reads TGCAGCGTTGAAGGGACAGGGGGCAGGTACTTC.

The gene calls are TRBV20-1 and TRBJ2-1; the match to TRBD1 covers 9 bases. CDR3 length: 16 residues. Germline-derived CDR1 and CDR2 are DFQATT and SNEGSKA (reference sequence). Trimming at V came to 1 base and at J to 7 bases, leaving 11 bases not matched to a gene. CDR3 loop: CSARARDRGSLNEQFF. Written as DNA, the CDR3 is TGCAGTGCTAGAGCCCGCGACAGGGGGAGCTTGAATGAGCAGTTCTTC.

The J gene is TRBJ2-5, the V gene TRBV5-4, with D perhaps TRBD1 or TRBD2 (5 bases each). V was shortened by 5 bases and J by 1 base, with 12 bases between the two germline ends. Germline-derived CDR1 and CDR2 are SGHNT and YYREEE (reference sequence). The CDR3 has 14 amino acids. The CDR3 DNA follows: TGTGCCAGCAGTTCAAATGGGGGCCAAGAGACCCAGTACTTC. Translation gives CASSSNGGQETQYF.

The chain links TRBV7-3 to TRBJ2-2, with 13 bases matching TRBD2. Germline trimming cut 5 bases from V and 6 bases from J; bases unmatched to any gene: 3. CDR3 length: 15 amino acids. The germline gives CDR1 SGHTA, CDR2 FQGTGA. CDR3 sequence reads: CASSTLAGGPGELFF. CDR3 DNA sequence: TGTGCCAGCAGCACACTAGCGGGAGGGCCCGGGGAGCTGTTTTTT.

At least ten counts were recorded for this clonotype. The chain joins TRBV28 to TRBJ1-6; 8 bases match TRBD1. The J segment lost 9 bases and the V segment lost 6 bases, leaving 7 bases of the junction unmatched. The CDR3 runs 14 residues. The germline V gene encodes CDR1 MDHEN and CDR2 SYDVKM. CDR3 in amino acids: CASRAGTGTSPLHF. The CDR3 bases are TGTGCCAGCAGGGCCGGGACAGGAACTTCACCCCTCCACTTT. The whole variable domain, filled in from reference TRBV28 and TRBJ1-6, reads DVKVTQSSRYLVKRTGEKVFLECVQDMDHENMFWYRQDPGLGLRLIYFSYDVKMKEKGDIPEGYSVSREKKERFSLILESASTNQTSMYLCASRAGTGTSPLHFGNGTRLTVT.

In its sample, this clonotype was seen a few times. J is TRBJ1-1 and V is TRBV7-6; no clear D. Between the trimmed V and J ends, which lost 8 bases and 1 base, there was a span of 11 bases. Germline CDR1 reads SGHVS; CDR2 reads FNYEAQ. The CDR3 length is 13 residues. This CDR3 is CASSRRENTEAFF. The CDR3 DNA sequence: TGTGCCAGCTCCAGGCGGGAGAACACTGAAGCTTTCTTT.

A few counts support this clonotype. V and J are TRBV18 and TRBJ1-5; D uncertain. The CDR3 spans 15 residues. In germline, CDR1 is KGHSH, CDR2 LQKENI. V was shortened by 3 bases and J by 4 bases, with 13 bases between the two germline ends. The CDR3 region is CASSPGNTLNQPQHF. CDR3 DNA: TGTGCCAGCTCACCGGGTAACACGTTGAATCAGCCCCAGCATTTT.

This clonotype was found once. This chain uses TRBV6-5 with TRBJ2-5; D is undetermined. The V and J ends lost 6 bases and 5 bases respectively, with 25 bases between them. CDR1 is MNHEY, CDR2 SVGAGI, per germline. This CDR3 spans 17 amino acids. CDR3 amino acids: CASSPGDIQRFVETQYF. For the CDR3, the DNA is TGTGCCAGCAGCCCAGGCGATATCCAGAGGTTCGTTGAGACCCAGTACTTC.

There are a few counts of this clonotype. The chain has TRBV7-2 and TRBJ2-2; no firm D call. Trimming took 3 bases from V and 3 from J, leaving 2 bases between them. CDR1 is SGHTA and CDR2 is FQGNSA in the germline V gene. This CDR3 region has 12 residues. CDR3 residues: CASSFYTGELFF. The CDR3 DNA reads as TGTGCCAGCAGCTTTTACACCGGGGAGCTGTTTTTT.

The chain uses TRBV6-2 or TRBV6-3 and TRBJ2-5, with 9 bases matching TRBD2. The trim removed 2 bases at V and 5 bases at J, leaving 21 bases unmatched. The germline CDR1 and CDR2 sequences are MNHEY and SVGEGT. The CDR3 sequence is 20 residues long. The CDR3 DNA sequence: TGTGCCAGCAGTTACCCCTTGGAACCGGGACTAGCCCCCTCATGGGAGACCCAGTACTTC. It translates to CASSYPLEPGLAPSWETQYF.

This chain links TRBV20-1 with TRBJ2-5; TRBD2 aligns across 10 bases. The germline V gene has CDR1 DFQATT and CDR2 SNEGSKA (reference sequence). This CDR3 has 16 amino acids. The V segment lost 4 bases and the J segment 6 bases; nucleotides outside the gene matches: 14. CDR3 sequence: CSATLPRAGGPKTQYF. As DNA, the CDR3 is TGCAGTGCTACCCTCCCTCGAGCGGGAGGGCCAAAGACCCAGTACTTC.

This clonotype was seen a few times. The chain has TRBV9 and TRBJ2-7; tentative D call: TRBD2 (6 bases). The germline V gene encodes CDR1 SGDLS and CDR2 YYNGEE. This CDR3 has 15 residues. Trimming removed 2 bases from V and 2 bases from J, with 14 bases in between. The CDR3 DNA reads TGTGCCAGCAGCGTGGGAGTAGCGGAAACCTACGAGCAGTACTTC. Amino acid sequence: CASSVGVAETYEQYF.

The chain joins TRBV5-1 to TRBJ2-7, with 10 bases that match TRBD2. The CDR3 covers 15 residues. The germline V gene has CDR1 SGHRS and CDR2 YFSETQ. After removal of 2 bases from V and 4 bases from J, the junction contained 6 bases not matched to a gene. The CDR3 loop reads CASSFETSGLYEQYF. Written as DNA, the CDR3 is TGCGCCAGCAGCTTTGAGACTAGCGGGCTATACGAGCAGTACTTC.

V is TRBV6-1 and J is TRBJ2-5, with D perhaps being TRBD1 or TRBD2 (7 bases each). The CDR3 consists of 18 residues. Trimming cost V 5 bases and J 5 bases, with 27 bases left between them. Germline CDR1 MNHNS, CDR2 SASEGT. In nucleotides, the CDR3 is TGTGCCAGCAGTAGGACAGGCGGTCCCGGCGGGAGTGGGGAGACCCAGTACTTC. Translation gives CASSRTGGPGGSGETQYF.

The genes are TRBV5-1 and TRBJ2-1; 8 nucleotides line up with TRBD2. V lost 3 bases and J lost 6; bases outside the gene matches: 11. The CDR3 contains 16 residues. Germline V gene lookup returns CDR1 SGHRS and CDR2 YFSETQ. CDR3 DNA sequence: TGCGCCAGCAGCTCCGGGCACGGGACTAGTATCAATGAGCAGTTCTTC. Translating gives CASSSGHGTSINEQFF.

This clonotype appeared a few times. CDR3: CSVVPNTEAFF. CDR3 sequence (DNA): TGCAGCGTCGTCCCGAACACTGAAGCTTTCTTT. The chain joins TRBV29-1 to TRBJ1-1, with D uncertain. Looked up from germline, CDR1 is SQVTM and CDR2 is ANQGSEA. V was trimmed by 6 bases and J by 1 base, leaving 6 bases between them. This CDR3 spans 11 amino acids.